The rows below give T cell receptor beta chains drawn from one sample of a study of T cell clonotyping in hematopoietic cell transplantation. Measured with immunoSEQ multiplex PCR; TCRdb has only the in-frame clones, and not every one. Found here are about 45,000 clones, 94% of them singletons; the top ten hold roughly 0.82%. The sequencing sample was made of peripheral blood mononuclear cells. The receptors stem from a woman between 45 and 65 years old in good health. Some clones in this sample may be carry-over from other donors' samples. Both conserved end residues are part of each CDR3. Each record gives: J gene, D gene, V gene, clone size, CDR3 DNA, CDR3 protein. A D gene is named only where the DNA matches it firmly. The size field is filled for only some rows; it gives once, few, many or a size class.

TRBJ1-5,NA,TRBV7-6,NA,TGTGCCAGCAGCTTAGATCTGAGAGGCGGTGGTGAGCCCCAGCATTTT,CASSLDLRGGGEPQHF
TRBJ2-1,NA,TRBV11-1,NA,TGTGCCAGCAGCATGGGTGAGGCCAGGGTGCAGTTCTTC,CASSMGEARVQFF
TRBJ1-2,TRBD1,TRBV6-5,once,TGTGCCAGCAGTTACTCATACAGGGGAACGAACTATGGCTACACCTTC,CASSYSYRGTNYGYTF
TRBJ2-7,TRBD1,TRBV6-5,NA,TGTGCCAGCAGTTCACAGGGGTACGAGCAGTACTTC,CASSSQGYEQYF
TRBJ2-3,TRBD1,TRBV7-2,NA,TGTGCCAGCAGCTTAGGACAGGGGGAGACAGATACGCAGTATTTT,CASSLGQGETDTQYF
TRBJ1-3,NA,TRBV11-2,NA,TGTGCCAGCAGTCATAACCCACAGGGACCCTCTGGAAACACCATATATTTT,CASSHNPQGPSGNTIYF
TRBJ2-7,NA,TRBV12-2,NA,TGTGCAAGTCGCTTAAGGACAGGGGCGGCCTACGAGCAGTACTTC,CASRLRTGAAYEQYF
TRBJ1-2,TRBD1,TRBV5-1,NA,TGCGCCAGCAGCAACCTTAAGGCGACAGGGTGGGGCTACACCTTC,CASSNLKATGWGYTF
TRBJ2-1,NA,TRBV19,NA,TGTGCCAGTAGGAAACAGGGTACCTCTTACAATGAGCAGTTCTTC,CASRKQGTSYNEQFF
TRBJ1-1,TRBD1,TRBV11-1,NA,TGTGCCAGCAGCCCCCAGGGGGCAACTGAAGCTTTCTTT,CASSPQGATEAFF
TRBJ1-2,NA,TRBV6-6,NA,TGTGCCAGCAGCCGACGTCCCGAGGACAGTCTCTATGGCTACACCTTC,CASSRRPEDSLYGYTF
TRBJ1-3,NA,TRBV30,NA,TGTGCCTGGAGAGCAGGGACTGCTGGAAACACCATATATTTT,CAWRAGTAGNTIYF
TRBJ2-5,TRBD1,TRBV11-1,NA,TGTGCCAGCAGCTCTGGACAGGGGGGGACAGAGACCCAGTACTTC,CASSSGQGGTETQYF
TRBJ2-5,NA,TRBV10-3,NA,TGTGCCATCAGCGAGGAAAACCCGGTGGGAGAGACCCAGTACTTC,CAISEENPVGETQYF
TRBJ2-6,TRBD1,TRBV19,NA,TGTGCCAGTAAGCGAATTTCGGGACAGGGTCAAACTGGGGCCAACGTCCTGACTTTC,CASKRISGQGQTGANVLTF
TRBJ2-7,NA,TRBV30,NA,TGTGCCTGGAGTGTTATGGGGGCAGGGCCATACGAGCAGTACTTC,CAWSVMGAGPYEQYF
TRBJ1-2,NA,TRBV6-1,NA,TGTGCCAGCAGTGTGTCGGCTTTCGGCTCAGATAACTATGGCTACACCTTC,CASSVSAFGSDNYGYTF
TRBJ2-2,TRBD2,TRBV7-3,NA,TGTGCCAGCAGCTACGCGGGGGGGTTTACCGGGGAGCTGTTTTTT,CASSYAGGFTGELFF
TRBJ1-6,NA,TRBV11-3,NA,TGTGCCAGCAGCTTAGTGGTAGGCTCACCCCTCCACTTT,CASSLVVGSPLHF
TRBJ2-7,TRBD2,TRBV7-9,NA,TGTGCCAGCAGCTTAGCGGCTAGCGGCGCTTACGAGCAGTACTTC,CASSLAASGAYEQYF
TRBJ2-1,TRBD2,TRBV10-3,NA,TGTGCCATCATGGGCAACAGGCGGGGGGGCGGCAATGAGCAGTTCTTC,CAIMGNRRGGGNEQFF
TRBJ1-1,NA,TRBV2,NA,TGTGCCAGCAGTGAACAGGGGTCATTGGTCGCTGAAGCTTTCTTT,CASSEQGSLVAEAFF
TRBJ2-7,TRBD1,TRBV18,few,TGTGCCAGCTCACCATTCGGACAGGAACCCTACGAGCAGTACTTC,CASSPFGQEPYEQYF
TRBJ1-2,NA,TRBV7-8,NA,TGTGCCAGCAGCCCGAGGGTAACCGAAAACTATGGCTACACCTTC,CASSPRVTENYGYTF
TRBJ1-1,NA,TRBV5-1,NA,TGCGCCAGCAGTCCACAGGACTCGATGCTCGAAGCTTTCTTT,CASSPQDSMLEAFF
TRBJ1-2,TRBD1,TRBV5-4,NA,TGTGCCAGCAGCTACCGGACAGGGGAGAACTATGGCTACACCTTC,CASSYRTGENYGYTF
TRBJ1-5,NA,TRBV6-6,NA,TGTGCCAGCAGTATAAGCGGTTTCAATCAGCCCCAGCATTTT,CASSISGFNQPQHF
TRBJ2-3,TRBD2,TRBV7-7,NA,TGTGCCAGCAGCCGGACTAGATCCAGCACAGATACGCAGTATTTT,CASSRTRSSTDTQYF
TRBJ1-2,TRBD1,TRBV29-1,NA,TGCAGCGTCGAACACTGGCCGACAGGGGGCGGGGGCTACACCTTC,CSVEHWPTGGGGYTF
TRBJ1-1,TRBD1,TRBV4-3,NA,TGCGCCAGCAGCCCACAGGGGTGGAAGAACACTGAAGCTTTCTTT,CASSPQGWKNTEAFF
TRBJ2-1,TRBD2,TRBV5-1,NA,TGCGCCAGCAGCCCACGGACTAGCGGGGGAGACAATGAGCAGTTCTTC,CASSPRTSGGDNEQFF
TRBJ1-1,NA,TRBV29-1,NA,TGCAGCGTTGAGGCGGAGTTCTCTGAAGCTTTCTTT,CSVEAEFSEAFF
TRBJ2-7,TRBD1,TRBV7-2,NA,TGTGCCAGCAGCTTAGAGCGCAGGGGGACCGAGCAGTACTTC,CASSLERRGTEQYF
TRBJ1-5,NA,TRBV7-9,NA,TGTGCCAGCAGCTTACAGGGCGGCAATCAGCCCCAGCATTTT,CASSLQGGNQPQHF
TRBJ1-2,NA,TRBV5-1,once,TGCGCCAGCAGCTTGGGAGGGGTCTATGGCTACACCTTC,CASSLGGVYGYTF
TRBJ1-2,NA,TRBV11-2,NA,TGTGCCAGCAGCTTAACCGACAGAAGAGGTCCGTTTAACTATGGCTACACCTTC,CASSLTDRRGPFNYGYTF
TRBJ2-5,TRBD1,TRBV7-9,NA,TGTGCCAGCAGGCCGGGACAGGGAGAAGAGACCCAGTACTTC,CASRPGQGEETQYF
TRBJ1-6,NA,TRBV30,NA,TGTGCCTGGAGTGTAGCGTCCAATTCACCCCTCCACTTT,CAWSVASNSPLHF
TRBJ1-5,NA,TRBV5-1,NA,TGCGCCAGCAGCTTGGGCCAGGGGATCAATCAGCCCCAGCATTTT,CASSLGQGINQPQHF
TRBJ2-3,TRBD2,TRBV5-8,once,TGTGCCAGCATTCAACTAGCGGGGGGCGGTACGCAGTATTTT,CASIQLAGGGTQYF
TRBJ1-2,TRBD1,TRBV10-3,NA,TGTGCCACCAGGGGGGACAGGGTAGAGGGCTACACCTTC,CATRGDRVEGYTF
TRBJ2-7,NA,TRBV6-1,NA,TGTGCCAGCAGTGGTTCAGTGACCTACGAGCAGTACTTC,CASSGSVTYEQYF
TRBJ1-3,NA,TRBV6-1,NA,TGTGCCAGCAGTGAAGCGGGGTCCTACTCTGGAAACACCATATATTTT,CASSEAGSYSGNTIYF
TRBJ1-4,NA,TRBV27,NA,TGTGCCAGCAGCCCAAGAGATGGAAAACTGTTTTTT,CASSPRDGKLFF
TRBJ2-2,TRBD2,TRBV4-1,NA,TGCGCCAGCAGCCAAGAACTGGATACCCCGGGACTAGTAGGGTTTAGCGGGGAGCTGTTTTTT,CASSQELDTPGLVGFSGELFF
TRBJ2-3,NA,TRBV6-7,NA,TGTGCCAGCAGTTACGGACGTACGGAGGATACGCAGTATTTT,CASSYGRTEDTQYF
TRBJ1-1,NA,TRBV4-3,NA,TGCGCCAGCAGCCAAGACCCGAGGCGGGTCACTGAAGCTTTCTTT,CASSQDPRRVTEAFF
TRBJ1-2,TRBD1,TRBV11-3,NA,TGTGCCAGCAGTAACCAGGGACAGATCTATGGCTACACCTTC,CASSNQGQIYGYTF
TRBJ1-6,NA,TRBV19,few,TGTGCCAGTACCCGGAACGTTTTCGAGCCCCTCCACTTT,CASTRNVFEPLHF
TRBJ1-1,NA,TRBV28,NA,TGTGCCAGCTCTAAGGGGGGGGCCGGGAGGAACACTGAAGCTTTCTTT,CASSKGGAGRNTEAFF